This T cell receptor (beta chain) is drawn from a study of T cells after yellow fever vaccination. Study outcomes and limitations: The booster response re-showed most primary clones: approximately 95% CD4, around 87% CD8.

Concerning this clonotype: Its antigen is not identified.

TCRdb re-derived calls from the 5' RACE reads in MiXCR, one entry per CDR3 protein. This sample carries some 560,000 distinct CDR3 sequences, less than 20% of them seen once, and the ten largest clones take about 18%. The CDR3 consists of 17 residues. V gene TRBV21-1 combines with J gene TRBJ2-2; the table assigns TRBD1, which was not confirmed against the DNA. TRBV21-1 is labeled a pseudogene. This clonotype was sampled from a man aged 18-30 years who received the YFV17D yellow fever vaccine. The source material was PBMCs, sampled around 5 days after the first yellow fever vaccination. CDR3 sequence reads: CASSKLGTGRNTGELFF. The CDR3 bases are TGTGCCAGCAGCAAACTCGGGACAGGGCGGAACACCGGGGAGCTGTTTTTT.